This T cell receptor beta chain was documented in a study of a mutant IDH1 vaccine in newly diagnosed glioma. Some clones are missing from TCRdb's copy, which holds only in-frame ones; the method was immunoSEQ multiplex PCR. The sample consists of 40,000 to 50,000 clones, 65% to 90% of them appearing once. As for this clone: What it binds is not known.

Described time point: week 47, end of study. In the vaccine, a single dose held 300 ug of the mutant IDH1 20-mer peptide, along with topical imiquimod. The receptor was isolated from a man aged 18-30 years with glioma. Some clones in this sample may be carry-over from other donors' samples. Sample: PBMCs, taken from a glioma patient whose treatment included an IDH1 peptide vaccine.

CDR3 nucleotides: TGCAGCGTTCAGGCGGGAGGGCCCGGAGATACGCAGTATTTT. Residues: CSVQAGGPGDTQYF. The J gene is TRBJ2-3, the V gene TRBV29-1; 9 nucleotides align to TRBD2. Germline lookup yields CDR1 SQVTM and CDR2 ANQGSEA. CDR3 size: 14 residues. The V gene end was trimmed by 5 bases and the J gene end by 5 bases; junction bases not matched to a gene: 8.